This is a list of T cell receptor beta chains from one sample in a study of molecular identifiers for immune sequencing clone quantification. MiXCR, applied by TCRdb to the PCR reads, yields one record per CDR3 protein. The table shows 80,000 to 95,000 distinct CDR3 sequences, with under 20% occurring only once. The source material was naive CD8+ T cells from blood, with Jurkat cell RNA spiked in. Receptors originate from a human donor in good health. Some libraries in this study had Jurkat cell RNA spiked in. CDR3s include the opening cysteine and the closing phenylalanine or tryptophan. A D gene is named only where the DNA matches it firmly. Clone size is not always given. Where it is, it says once, few, many or a class for expanded clones.

>TRBJ2-3|TRBV3-1|NA|many
CASSQLDSATDTQYF
TGTGCCAGCAGCCAGTTGGACAGTGCTACAGATACGCAGTATTTT
>TRBJ2-7|TRBV7-9|TRBD2|many
CASSGGTSGYYEQYF
TGTGCCAGCAGCGGGGGGACTAGCGGGTATTACGAGCAGTACTTC
>TRBJ2-3|TRBV9|TRBD1|many
CASSQGVTDTQYF
TGTGCCAGCAGCCAGGGGGTCACAGATACGCAGTATTTT
>TRBJ1-1|TRBV7-9|TRBD1|many
CASSFRQGSNTEAFF
TGTGCCAGCAGCTTCCGACAGGGCTCGAACACTGAAGCTTTCTTT
>TRBJ2-7|TRBV5-4|TRBD1|NA
CANSPPGQGHEQYF
TGTGCCAACAGCCCGCCGGGACAGGGTCACGAGCAGTACTTC
>TRBJ2-7|TRBV7-9|NA|many
CASSTSSTSYEQYF
TGTGCCAGCAGCACGTCTAGCACCAGCTACGAGCAGTACTTC
>TRBJ1-1|TRBV4-3|NA|NA
CASSQGRMNTEALF
TGCGCCAGCAGCCAAGGTCGGATGAACACTGAAGCTCTCTTT
>TRBJ2-6|TRBV7-6|NA|NA
CASSLRWNRANALTF
TGTGCCAGCAGCTTACGGTGGAACCGGGCCAACGCCCTGACTTTC
>TRBJ2-1|TRBV28|NA|many
CASSPRQSSYNEQFF
TGTGCCAGCAGCCCCAGACAGTCCTCCTACAATGAGCAGTTCTTC
>TRBJ2-3|TRBV2|NA|NA
CASSETPGGLANTDTQYF
TGTGCCAGCAGTGAAACCCCTGGGGGTCTCGCTAACACAGATACGCAGTATTTT
>TRBJ2-7|TRBV28|NA|few
CASEPSLTGGGNLYEQYF
TGTGCCAGCGAACCCTCCTTGACAGGTGGGGGGAATCTCTACGAGCAGTACTTC
>TRBJ2-7|TRBV30|TRBD1|many
CAWIGTGDYEQYF
TGTGCCTGGATTGGGACAGGGGACTACGAGCAGTACTTC
>TRBJ1-2|TRBV12-3/TRBV12-4|TRBD1|many
CASSLGGTGGAGGYTF
TGTGCCAGCAGTTTAGGAGGGACAGGGGGCGCCGGTGGCTACACCTTC
>TRBJ1-5|TRBV6-6|TRBD1|many
CASSPGQASNQPQHF
TGTGCCAGCAGCCCGGGACAGGCTAGCAATCAGCCCCAGCATTTT
>TRBJ2-1|TRBV27|TRBD1|many
CASSYWTGDTRGSYNEQFF
TGTGCCAGCAGTTATTGGACAGGGGATACGCGGGGGTCCTACAATGAGCAGTTCTTC
>TRBJ2-5|TRBV12-3/TRBV12-4|NA|many
CASSLLLGQSWETQYF
TGTGCCAGCAGTTTACTTCTCGGACAGTCCTGGGAGACCCAGTACTTC
>TRBJ1-1|TRBV5-1|TRBD1|many
CASSGGTGITEAFF
TGCGCCAGCAGCGGAGGGACAGGGATCACTGAAGCTTTCTTT
>TRBJ2-3|TRBV5-4|TRBD2|many
CASSLLAGVTDTQYF
TGTGCCAGCAGCTTACTAGCGGGGGTCACAGATACGCAGTATTTT
>TRBJ2-7|TRBV3-1|TRBD2|NA
CASSPGLAGKRSYEQYF
TGTGCCAGCAGTCCAGGACTAGCGGGGAAGAGATCCTACGAGCAGTACTTC
>TRBJ2-3|TRBV18|TRBD2|NA
CASSSSTSEWFPDTQYF
TGTGCCAGCTCATCAAGCACTAGCGAATGGTTCCCAGATACGCAGTATTTT
>TRBJ1-5|TRBV4-1|NA|many
CASRDWYEGGYNQPQHF
TGCGCCAGCAGAGATTGGTATGAGGGGGGTTACAATCAGCCCCAGCATTTT
>TRBJ2-7|TRBV19|NA|few
CASSIAGQLNEQYF
TGTGCCAGTAGTATAGCAGGACAGCTCAACGAGCAGTACTTC
>TRBJ2-5|TRBV7-2|NA|many
CASSLLRVGETQYF
TGTGCCAGCAGCTTACTGCGAGTGGGGGAGACCCAGTACTTC
>TRBJ2-7|TRBV27|NA|NA
CASSLSPAGHEQYF
TGTGCCAGCAGTTTGAGCCCCGCGGGGCACGAGCAGTACTTC
>TRBJ2-7|TRBV20-1|NA|many
CSASSQLSYEQYF
TGCAGTGCTAGCTCGCAACTTTCCTACGAGCAGTACTTC
>TRBJ1-2|TRBV9|NA|NA
CASSSTSMVGYGCTF
TGTGCCAGCAGCTCTACTTCGATGGTTGGCTATGGCTGCACCTTC
>TRBJ2-7|TRBV19|NA|many
CASSHGDYEQYF
TGTGCCAGTAGCCACGGCGACTACGAGCAGTACTTC
>TRBJ2-3|TRBV30|TRBD1|many
CAWSPDRGLHTDTQYF
TGTGCCTGGAGTCCGGACAGGGGTCTTCACACAGATACGCAGTATTTT
>TRBJ1-5|TRBV12-3/TRBV12-4|NA|many
CASSLNGVGDQPQHF
TGTGCCAGCAGTTTAAACGGGGTTGGGGATCAGCCCCAGCATTTT
>TRBJ2-1|TRBV29-1|TRBD1|many
CSVGQGSYNEQFF
TGCAGCGTTGGACAGGGGTCCTACAATGAGCAGTTCTTC
>TRBJ1-1|TRBV7-2|NA|many
CASSYADLLNTEAFF
TGTGCCAGCAGCTACGCGGACCTTTTGAACACTGAAGCTTTCTTT
>TRBJ1-1|TRBV4-1|TRBD1|many
CASSQWTGGGDEAFF
TGCGCCAGCAGCCAATGGACAGGGGGCGGGGATGAAGCTTTCTTT
>TRBJ2-2|TRBV24-1|NA|many
CATSDPSTGELFF
TGTGCCACCAGTGATCCTAGTACCGGGGAGCTGTTTTTT
>TRBJ1-1|TRBV4-3|TRBD1|many
CASSAQGAHTEAFF
TGCGCCAGCAGCGCTCAGGGGGCGCACACTGAAGCTTTCTTT
>TRBJ1-1|TRBV5-4|NA|NA
CASSFTNTEAFF
TGTGCCAGCAGCTTTACTAACACTGAAGCTTTCTTT
>TRBJ1-3|TRBV9|NA|many
CASSAEGNTIYF
TGTGCCAGCAGCGCCGAAGGAAACACCATATATTTT
>TRBJ2-7|TRBV20-1|TRBD2|many
CSARDWGGGGYEQYF
TGCAGTGCTAGAGATTGGGGGGGGGGAGGGTACGAGCAGTACTTC
>TRBJ2-7|TRBV6-5|NA|many
CASSYRPVVGRQEQYF
TGTGCCAGCAGTTACCGGCCCGTTGTGGGGCGGCAGGAGCAGTACTTC
>TRBJ2-3|TRBV29-1|NA|many
CSAWGINTDTQYF
TGCAGCGCCTGGGGTATAAACACAGATACGCAGTATTTT
>TRBJ2-3|TRBV6-5|TRBD2|many
CASSSLAGGLYDTQYF
TGTGCCAGCAGCTCTTTGGCGGGAGGTCTGTACGATACGCAGTATTTT
>TRBJ1-5|TRBV25-1|NA|many
CASKGGDQPQHF
TGTGCCAGCAAAGGGGGGGATCAGCCCCAGCATTTT
>TRBJ2-1|TRBV2|NA|NA
CASSESDTYGDGQFF
TGTGCCAGCAGTGAATCGGACACCTACGGGGATGGGCAGTTCTTC
>TRBJ2-3|TRBV7-9|NA|many
CASSFAASTDTQYF
TGTGCCAGCAGCTTTGCAGCTAGCACAGATACGCAGTATTTT
>TRBJ2-1|TRBV7-2|NA|once
CASSPMNNEQFF
TGTGCCAGCAGCCCCATGAACAATGAGCAGTTCTTC